This T cell receptor (beta chain) is drawn from a study of T-cell reconstitution after alpha-beta-depleted transplantation in children. Study findings and constraints: Newly made T cells mostly supplied T-cell counts and diversity one year after transplant. Recipient T cells and thymic progenitors that survived gave rise to the high TCRbeta diversity observed at day 60 in some patients.

About this clonotype: The target antigen is unknown.

The TCRbeta library incorporated unique molecular identifiers. MiXCR, run by TCRdb on the PCR reads, gives a single entry per CDR3 protein. The sample contains around 800,000 distinct CDR3 sequences, about 16% of which appear only once. Germline assignment: CDR1 LGHDT and CDR2 YNNKEL (reference sequence). CDR3 length: 17 residues. V was pared by 2 bases and J by 0 bases, with 7 bases of the junction left unmatched. The chain couples TRBV3-1 to TRBJ2-3, with TRBD2 identical over 8 bases. The receptor was derived from a male patient under 18 who had a stem cell transplant for acute lymphoblastic leukemia, so the T cells may come from the graft donor. Here the sequenced sample was PBMCs, mostly from graft donor cells, taken 360 days after TCRalphabeta/CD19-depleted stem cell transplant. The CDR3 DNA reads as TGTGCCAGCAGCCAAAGGGGAGCGGGAGTCAGCACAGATACGCAGTATTTT. Residues: CASSQRGAGVSTDTQYF.